This is a list of T cell receptor beta chains from one sample in a study of PD-1 blockade in classical Hodgkin lymphoma. Profiling relied on immunoSEQ multiplex PCR, and the TCRdb table lists in-frame clones only, not all of them. The repertoire holds about 46,000 clones, with around 76% as singletons. The starting material was peripheral blood mononuclear cells (PBMCs), obtained before the fourth cycle of nivolumab. These receptors were collected from a human donor with classical Hodgkin lymphoma. The CDR3 runs from the conserved cysteine through the conserved F or W.

>TRBV7-2|TRBJ2-7
CASSYGLIYEQYF
>TRBV4-1|TRBJ2-7
CASSQLGESYEQYF
>TRBV9|TRBJ1-1
CASSVAGYTEAFF
>TRBV9|TRBJ2-1
CASSVGGGTYNEQFF
>TRBV7-9|TRBJ2-3
CASSFGHGSTDTQYF
>TRBV5-1|TRBJ2-5
CASRGQGPLETQYF
>TRBV7-8|TRBJ2-1
CASSLAGSYNEQFF
>TRBV2|TRBJ1-2
CASSYQTPGQGGYGYTF
>TRBV10-1|TRBJ2-3
CASSESEAYRGDTQYF
>TRBV11-2|TRBJ2-5
CASSSKGLAGGAGETQYF
>TRBV14|TRBJ2-1
CASSQEGTTFYNEQFF
>TRBV7-9|TRBJ1-4
CASSSGQGWDEKLFF
>TRBV20-1|TRBJ2-7
CSTQGWNEQYF
>TRBV2|TRBJ2-1
CASSDDGQGEQFF
>TRBV6-6|TRBJ2-7
CASSYSTSGSSYEQYF
>TRBV6-6|TRBJ1-1
CASSQGNTEAFF
>TRBV7-2|TRBJ1-3
CASSPQGSGNTIYF
>TRBV11-2|TRBJ2-1
CASSLALAGEENNEQFF
>TRBV11-2|TRBJ2-5
CASSWLRAGGTETQYF
>TRBV7-6|TRBJ1-1
CASSFQGLFEEFGSGF
>TRBV13|TRBJ2-1
CASSPSRRGSGEDEQFF
>TRBV7-2|TRBJ1-2
CASSLDQGKHGYTF